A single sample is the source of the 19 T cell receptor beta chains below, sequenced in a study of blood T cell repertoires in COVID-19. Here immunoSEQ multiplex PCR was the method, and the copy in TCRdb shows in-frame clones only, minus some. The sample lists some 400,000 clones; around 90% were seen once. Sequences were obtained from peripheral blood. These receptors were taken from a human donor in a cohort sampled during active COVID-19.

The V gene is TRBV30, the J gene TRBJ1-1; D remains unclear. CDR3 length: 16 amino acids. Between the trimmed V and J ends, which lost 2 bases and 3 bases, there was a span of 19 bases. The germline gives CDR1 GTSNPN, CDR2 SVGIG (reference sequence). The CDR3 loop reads CAWSPEGGTRDTEAFF. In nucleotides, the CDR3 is TGTGCCTGGAGTCCAGAGGGAGGAACGAGAGACACTGAAGCTTTCTTT. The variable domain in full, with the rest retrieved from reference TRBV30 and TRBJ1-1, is SQTIHQWPATLVQPVGSPLSLECTVEGTSNPNLYWYRQAAGRGLQLLFYSVGIGQISSEVPQNLSASRPQDRQFILSSKKLLLSDSGFYLCAWSPEGGTRDTEAFFGQGTRLTVV.

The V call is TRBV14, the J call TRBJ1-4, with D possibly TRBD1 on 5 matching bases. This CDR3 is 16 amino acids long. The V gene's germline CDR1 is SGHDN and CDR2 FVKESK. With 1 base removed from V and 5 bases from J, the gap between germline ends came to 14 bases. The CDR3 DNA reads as TGTGCCAGCAGCCAAGGCGTGACAGCACTAAATGAAAAACTGTTTTTT. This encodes CASSQGVTALNEKLFF.

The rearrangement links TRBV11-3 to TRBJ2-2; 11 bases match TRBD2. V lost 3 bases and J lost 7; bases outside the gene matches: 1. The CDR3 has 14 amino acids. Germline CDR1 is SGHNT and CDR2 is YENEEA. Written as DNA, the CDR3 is TGTGCCAGCAGCTTCACTAGCGGGAGCGGGGAGCTGTTTTTT. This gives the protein CASSFTSGSGELFF.

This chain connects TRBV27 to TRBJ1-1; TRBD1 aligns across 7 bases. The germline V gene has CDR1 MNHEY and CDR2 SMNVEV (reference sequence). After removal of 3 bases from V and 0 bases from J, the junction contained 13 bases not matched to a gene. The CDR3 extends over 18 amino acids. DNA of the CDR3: TGTGCCAGCAGTTTTAGGGGGCTGGGACAAATCATGAACACTGAAGCTTTCTTT. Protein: CASSFRGLGQIMNTEAFF.

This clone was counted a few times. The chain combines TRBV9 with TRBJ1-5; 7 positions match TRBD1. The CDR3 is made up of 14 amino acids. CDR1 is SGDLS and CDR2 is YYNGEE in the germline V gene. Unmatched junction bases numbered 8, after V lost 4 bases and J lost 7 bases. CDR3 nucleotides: TGTGCCAGCAGCATGACAGGGATGGGCCAGCCCCAGCATTTT. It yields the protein CASSMTGMGQPQHF.

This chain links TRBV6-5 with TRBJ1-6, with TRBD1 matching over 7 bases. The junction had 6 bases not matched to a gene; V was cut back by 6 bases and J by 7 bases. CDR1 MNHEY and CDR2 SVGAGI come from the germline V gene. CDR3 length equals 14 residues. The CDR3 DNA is TGTGCCAGCAGACACACAGGGGACAATTCACCCCTCCACTTT. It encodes CASRHTGDNSPLHF.

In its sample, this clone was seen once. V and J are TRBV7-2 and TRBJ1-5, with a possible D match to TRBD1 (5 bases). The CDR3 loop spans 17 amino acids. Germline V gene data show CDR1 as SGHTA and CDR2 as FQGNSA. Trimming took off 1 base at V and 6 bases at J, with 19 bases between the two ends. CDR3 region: CASSLGGGAGWFQPQHF. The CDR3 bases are TGTGCCAGCAGCTTAGGGGGCGGGGCGGGTTGGTTTCAGCCCCAGCATTTT.

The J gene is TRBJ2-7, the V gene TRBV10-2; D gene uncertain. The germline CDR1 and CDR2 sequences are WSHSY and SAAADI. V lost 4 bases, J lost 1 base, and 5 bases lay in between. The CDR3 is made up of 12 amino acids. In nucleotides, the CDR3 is TGCGCCAGCAGTGTTTCATCCTACGAGCAGTACTTC. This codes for CASSVSSYEQYF.

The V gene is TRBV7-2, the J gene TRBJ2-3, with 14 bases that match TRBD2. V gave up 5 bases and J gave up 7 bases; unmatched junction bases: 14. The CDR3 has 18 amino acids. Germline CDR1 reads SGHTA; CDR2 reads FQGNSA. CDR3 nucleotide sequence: TGTGCCAGCAGCCCTCCGGGACTAGCGGGGGCGTTGCCGTATACGCAGTATTTT. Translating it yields CASSPPGLAGALPYTQYF.

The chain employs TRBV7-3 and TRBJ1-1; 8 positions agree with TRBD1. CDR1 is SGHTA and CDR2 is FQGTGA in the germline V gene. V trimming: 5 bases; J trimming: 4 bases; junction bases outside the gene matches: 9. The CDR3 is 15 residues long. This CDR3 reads CASSPTGDGATEAFF. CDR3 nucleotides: TGTGCCAGCAGCCCGACAGGGGACGGGGCCACTGAAGCTTTCTTT.

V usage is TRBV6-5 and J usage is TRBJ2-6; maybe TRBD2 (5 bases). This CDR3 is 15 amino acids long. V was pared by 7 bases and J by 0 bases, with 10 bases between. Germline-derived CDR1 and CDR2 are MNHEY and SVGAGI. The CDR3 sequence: CASNEGSSGANVLTF. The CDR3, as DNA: TGTGCCAGCAACGAGGGTTCCTCTGGGGCCAACGTCCTGACTTTC.

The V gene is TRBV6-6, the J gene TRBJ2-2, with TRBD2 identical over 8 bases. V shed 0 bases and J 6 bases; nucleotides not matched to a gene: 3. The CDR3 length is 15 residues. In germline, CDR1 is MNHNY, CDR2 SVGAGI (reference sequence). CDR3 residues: CASSYSSGSPGELFF. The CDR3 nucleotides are TGTGCCAGCAGTTACTCGAGCGGGAGCCCCGGGGAGCTGTTTTTT.

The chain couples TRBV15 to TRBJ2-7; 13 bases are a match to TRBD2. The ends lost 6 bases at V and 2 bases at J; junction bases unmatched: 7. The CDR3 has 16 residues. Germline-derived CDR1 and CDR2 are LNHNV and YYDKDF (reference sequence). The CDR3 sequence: CATRPTSGRAPYEQYF. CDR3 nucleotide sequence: TGTGCCACCAGGCCAACTAGCGGGAGGGCCCCCTACGAGCAGTACTTC.

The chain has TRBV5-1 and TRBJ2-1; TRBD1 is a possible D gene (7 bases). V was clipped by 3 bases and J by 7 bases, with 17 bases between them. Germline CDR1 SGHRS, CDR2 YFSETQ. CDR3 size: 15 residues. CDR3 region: CASSSAGGSGNEQFF. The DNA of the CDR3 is TGCGCCAGCAGCTCTGCAGGGGGGTCGGGAAATGAGCAGTTCTTC.

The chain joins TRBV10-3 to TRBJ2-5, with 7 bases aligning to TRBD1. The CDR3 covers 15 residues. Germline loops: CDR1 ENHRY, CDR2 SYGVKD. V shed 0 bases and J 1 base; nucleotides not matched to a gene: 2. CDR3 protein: CAISESAGGQETQYF. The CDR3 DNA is TGTGCCATCAGTGAGTCGGCAGGGGGCCAAGAGACCCAGTACTTC.

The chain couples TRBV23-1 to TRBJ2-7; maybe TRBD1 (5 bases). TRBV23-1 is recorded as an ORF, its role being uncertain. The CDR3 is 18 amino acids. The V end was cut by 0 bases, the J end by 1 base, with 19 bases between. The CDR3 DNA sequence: TGCGCCAGCAGTCAATCCCAACCGGACAAGTTGAGTTCCTACGAGCAGTACTTC. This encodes CASSQSQPDKLSSYEQYF.

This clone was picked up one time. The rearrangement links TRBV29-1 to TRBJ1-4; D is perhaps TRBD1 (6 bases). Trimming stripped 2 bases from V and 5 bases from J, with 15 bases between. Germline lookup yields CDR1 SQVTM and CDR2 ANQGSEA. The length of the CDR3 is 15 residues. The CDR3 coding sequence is TGCAGCGTTGAACCCCTGGGCCAGGGGAATGAAAAACTGTTTTTT. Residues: CSVEPLGQGNEKLFF.

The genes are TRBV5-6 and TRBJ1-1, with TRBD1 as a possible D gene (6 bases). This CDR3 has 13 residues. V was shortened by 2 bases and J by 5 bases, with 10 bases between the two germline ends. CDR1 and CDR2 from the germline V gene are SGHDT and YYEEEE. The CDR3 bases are TGTGCCAGCAGCTTCTACAGGGTTACTGAAGCTTTCTTT. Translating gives CASSFYRVTEAFF.

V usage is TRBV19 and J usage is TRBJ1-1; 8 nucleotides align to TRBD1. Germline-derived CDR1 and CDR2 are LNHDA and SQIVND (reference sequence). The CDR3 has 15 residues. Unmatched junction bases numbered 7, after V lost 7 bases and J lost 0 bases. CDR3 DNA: TGTGCCAGTAAGCAGGGGGCGCGGCTGAACACTGAAGCTTTCTTT. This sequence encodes CASKQGARLNTEAFF.